The TCR beta chain under discussion was sequenced for a study of T cell changes during pregnancy in multiple sclerosis. Clones were sequenced by immunoSEQ multiplex PCR, and TCRdb holds only the in-frame ones, with some missing. The profile shows tens of thousands of clones, 90% to 95% of them singletons. This CDR3 is built from 16 residues. Unmatched junction bases numbered 6, after V lost 4 bases and J lost 3 bases. Germline CDR1 reads SGDLS; CDR2 reads YYNGEE. This chain uses TRBV9 with TRBJ2-3, with TRBD2 matching 12 bases. Sequencing was performed on peripheral blood, taken in the third trimester of pregnancy. The receptor comes from a female donor with multiple sclerosis, enrolled in a pregnancy study. The DNA for the CDR3 is TGTGCCAGCAGCATGATGACTAGCGGGAGTACAGATACGCAGTATTTT. Encoded protein: CASSMMTSGSTDTQYF.